This T cell receptor beta chain was retrieved from a study of prognosis after radiotherapy for stage I lung cancer (dated by TCRdb to the early 2020s). Context from the whole study: Between April 2018 and 2019, over 15 patients with stage I NSCLC were enrolled in Nanjing, China. The patients included 14 to 15 who had newly diagnosed primary stage I lung tumors, along with five others who had oligometastatic NSCLC after their primary tumor had been surgically resected. All patients were considered medically inoperable, owing to comorbidities in about 13 and refusal of surgery in seven or eight. The cohort comprised roughly 13 men and 5 or 6 women with a median age of almost 75 years, ranging from roughly 50 to 84 years. About a dozen patients had adenocarcinoma and about seven had squamous cell carcinoma as the tumor histology. Image-guided IMRT or VMAT was used to deliver SBRT in 3 to 5 fractions at a biologically effective dose of at least 100 Gy. In every patient, SBRT was given without any concurrent therapy. Distant metastases were developed by four of the 19 patients after SBRT, at a median of around seven months, whereas no significant progression was observed in the other 15 patients. Peripheral blood TCR beta repertoires were profiled in stage I NSCLC patients before and after stereotactic body radiotherapy, and the repertoires were related to distant failure. The study took one blood sample before SBRT and one after SBRT from each of 20 or so patients and sequenced all 38 samples.

No patient had a history of other malignancies or prior chemotherapy or radiotherapy, and all had node-negative disease on CT and PET/CT. At each of the two time points, about 6.3 milliliters of peripheral venous blood were collected into EDTA tubes. Ficoll-Paque Plus density-gradient centrifugation was used to isolate PBMCs. Right after collection, samples were placed at -80 degrees C and kept there until analysis. Two rounds of multiplex PCR on genomic DNA were used to amplify the TCR beta CDR3 region. The first PCR round used primers specific to each TRBV and TRBJ gene, and the primer sequences were filed in Chinese patent CN105087789A. Universal primers were used in the second PCR round. The Roche High Pure PCR Template Preparation Kit was used to extract genomic DNA from frozen PBMCs. The libraries underwent paired-end sequencing with 151 bp reads on an Illumina HiSeq 3000. From the authors' description of their analysis: CutAdapt was used to remove raw reads lacking the multiplex PCR primer sequences. High-quality paired reads were merged into contigs with PEAR. TRB V, D and J gene segments were assigned to each contig with MiXCR by alignment to reference sequences. To remove sequencing errors, CDR3 sequences were clustered according to base quality and sequence similarity. Shannon entropy, normalized by the natural log of the productive TCR sequence number, served as the measure of diversity. Clonality was defined as one minus Shannon entropy divided by the natural log of the number of unique clonotypes. Using the Youden index from ROC curves, the researchers picked the repertoire-metric cut-offs for progression-free survival, and all analyses were carried out in R 3.5.3. TCRdb ran its own pipeline on the public reads, namely fastp trimming at Q25 and MiXCR clone calling, and kept in-frame beta chains. Entries are consolidated by CDR3 protein sequence, retaining the most common genes and DNA. These V and J calls originate from TCRdb's pipeline instead of the authors' own analysis. Recorded for this sample are some 15,000 distinct CDR3 sequences; over 15% of them occurred a single time. About 37% of the sample comes from the top ten.

This clonotype showed up many times. There is no known antigen for this receptor. Per-base qualities were not stored, and no clone one base away is much larger. General findings and caveats noted by the study authors: Post-SBRT Shannon entropy and its change from baseline were lower in patients who developed distant metastases; baseline Shannon entropy was not associated with metastases. Unique TCR clone counts fell after SBRT (median approximately 10,000 before versus several thousand after; Wilcoxon paired P=0.011). No adjustment for multiple comparisons was applied to any of the reported P values. No determination of tumor specificity was made for expanded TCR clones. The small cohort and short follow-up limited the study, so independent validation of the findings is needed. TRBV and TRBJ usage frequencies reportedly varied with metastasis status, involving two V genes at baseline and fewer than 10 V and two J genes after SBRT.

The CDR3 contains 13 residues, cysteine and phenylalanine counted. The DNA shown is the 39-base CDR3, in frame from base 1. CDR1 is given as MNHNS and CDR2 as SASEGT, both from the germline V gene. Germline trimming: 7 bases from V, 10 bases from J; junction bases outside gene matches: 8. The starting material was PBMCs, obtained before or after stereotactic body radiation therapy (not recorded which). The clonotype was recovered from a donor of 50 years or more with non-small cell lung cancer. The chain uses TRBV6-1 and TRBJ1-1; 11 bases in the junction line up with TRBD1. CDR3 loop: CASTEDRGRRAFF. The sequence in DNA is TGTGCCAGCACGGAGGACAGGGGGCGAAGAGCTTTCTTT.